This is a list of T cell receptor beta chains from one sample in a study of blood T cells in healthy people across ages. TCRdb itself ran the 5' RACE reads through MiXCR, one entry per CDR3 protein. The sample holds roughly 900,000 distinct CDR3 sequences, under 50% seen once. The sequencing sample was made of blood. The receptors stem from a man aged 25-40 years in good health. The CDR3 runs from the conserved cysteine through the conserved F or W. The D gene is left open where the match is weak. Clone size appears in some rows only: once, few, many, or a class for an expanded clone.

D	size	V	J	DNA	CDR3
NA	NA	TRBV10-3	TRBJ1-2	TGTGCCATCAGTGTTTCAGGGGCCTATGGCTACACCTTC	CAISVSGAYGYTF
NA	NA	TRBV25-1	TRBJ1-1	TGTGCCACCTTTAACGACGGAAGCACTGAAGCTTTCTTT	CATFNDGSTEAFF
NA	NA	TRBV7-9	TRBJ2-1	TGTGCCAGCAGCCAAAGGGAGGAGTACAATGAGCAGTTCTTC	CASSQREEYNEQFF
TRBD2	NA	TRBV6-5	TRBJ2-1	TGTGCCAGCAGTTACCAAGCCCTCACTAGCGGGGGTGGTTACAATGAGCAGTTCTTC	CASSYQALTSGGGYNEQFF
NA	NA	TRBV6-5	TRBJ2-3	TGTGCCAGCAGTTTCACCGGCGTGGATACGCAGTATTTT	CASSFTGVDTQYF
TRBD2	NA	TRBV19	TRBJ2-5	TGTGCCACTAGCGGGGGGGCAAGTGAGACCCAGTACTTC	CATSGGASETQYF
NA	NA	TRBV20-1	TRBJ2-1	TGCAGTGCTCCCGGGGCTCGCAATGAGCAGTTCTTC	CSAPGARNEQFF
TRBD1	few	TRBV6-6	TRBJ2-1	TGTGCCAGCAGTTACCTAGGGACAGGGGCCTACAATGAGCAGTTCTTC	CASSYLGTGAYNEQFF
TRBD2	few	TRBV4-1	TRBJ2-5	TGCGCCAGCAGCCTCATAGCGGGGACGACAGAGACCCAGTACTTC	CASSLIAGTTETQYF
NA	NA	TRBV7-2	TRBJ1-1	TGTGCCAGCAGCACCGACAATCGGAACACTGAAGCTTTCTTT	CASSTDNRNTEAFF
NA	NA	TRBV6-2/TRBV6-3	TRBJ1-1	TGTGCCAGCAGTGCTCATACAGGGAACACTGAAGCTTTCTTT	CASSAHTGNTEAFF
TRBD2	few	TRBV4-2	TRBJ2-5	TGTGCCAGCAGCCAAGATACTCCTAGCGGGTTCAATGAGCAGTACTTC	CASSQDTPSGFNEQYF
NA	few	TRBV25-1	TRBJ2-3	TGTGCCAGCAGTGAATCGTGGGTGGGGACTAGCACAGATACGCAGTATTTT	CASSESWVGTSTDTQYF
NA	few	TRBV5-1	TRBJ2-7	TGCGCCAGCAGCCCGGGCGGGACCCAAGCCTACGAGCAGTACTTC	CASSPGGTQAYEQYF
NA	NA	TRBV11-1	TRBJ2-3	TGTGCCAGCAGCTTAGCGCCGGACGGTACAGATACGCAGTATTTT	CASSLAPDGTDTQYF
NA	NA	TRBV20-1	TRBJ2-7	TGCAGCGGGCGGGACGGATCCTACGAGCAGTACTTC	CSGRDGSYEQYF
NA	few	TRBV9	TRBJ2-7	TGTGCCAGCAGCGTAGAAGTCGATAGTGGGAGAAACGAGCAGTACTTC	CASSVEVDSGRNEQYF
NA	NA	TRBV7-9	TRBJ1-4	TGTGCCAGCAGAATAGTGAGTGGCGGTGAAAAACTGTTTTTT	CASRIVSGGEKLFF
TRBD1	NA	TRBV5-1	TRBJ2-7	TGCGCCAGCAGCTCAACAGGGGGTAACTACGAGCAGTACTTC	CASSSTGGNYEQYF
NA	NA	TRBV4-2	TRBJ2-7	TGTGCCAGCAGCCGAGGAGACGGGAACACCTACGAGCAGTACTTC	CASSRGDGNTYEQYF
TRBD2	many	TRBV4-3	TRBJ2-3	TGTGCCAGCAGCCAAGACGGGACTAGGAGGGCAGATACGCAGTATTTT	CASSQDGTRRADTQYF
TRBD1	few	TRBV29-1	TRBJ2-1	TGCAGCGTTGAACGCCGGGACAGGGTCTACAATGAGCAGTTCTTC	CSVERRDRVYNEQFF